Listed below are T cell receptor beta chains from one sample, sequenced in a study of blood T cell repertoires in COVID-19. TCRdb's copy holds only in-frame clones and misses some; the assay was immunoSEQ multiplex PCR. This sample has some 180,000 clones, with about 77% found just once. Sequenced: peripheral blood. The source is an elderly woman with active or convalescent COVID-19. Each CDR3 is given with its conserved first and last residue. Each record gives: J gene, D gene, clone size, V gene, CDR3 protein, CDR3 DNA. A D gene is named only where the DNA matches it firmly. Not every row has a clone size; where given, it reads once, few, many or a size class.

>TRBJ1-1|NA|NA|TRBV18
CASSPRQSNTEAFF
TGTGCCAGCTCACCACGGCAGTCGAACACTGAAGCTTTCTTT
>TRBJ2-7|TRBD2|NA|TRBV5-4
CASSLRTSGTSYEQYF
TGTGCCAGCAGCTTGAGAACTAGCGGGACTTCCTACGAGCAGTACTTC
>TRBJ2-7|NA|NA|TRBV24-1
CATSDPGTNPYEQYF
TGTGCCACCAGTGATCCCGGGACAAATCCTTACGAGCAGTACTTC
>TRBJ1-3|NA|NA|TRBV28
CASSLSGGSGNTIYF
TGTGCCAGCAGTTTATCGGGGGGCTCTGGAAACACCATATATTTT
>TRBJ1-5|NA|NA|TRBV5-5
CASSLGHRNQPQHF
TGTGCCAGCAGCTTGGGACACCGCAATCAGCCCCAGCATTTT
>TRBJ2-7|NA|NA|TRBV7-9
CASNPGQGLSYEQYF
TGTGCCAGCAACCCCGGGCAGGGCCTCTCCTACGAGCAGTACTTC
>TRBJ1-3|NA|NA|TRBV10-3
CAISDHSSGNTIYF
TGTGCCATCAGCGACCACAGCTCTGGAAACACCATATATTTT
>TRBJ1-4|NA|NA|TRBV3-1/TRBV3-2
CASSQGTGGATNEKLFF
TGTGCCAGCAGCCAAGGCACGGGGGGAGCAACTAATGAAAAACTGTTTTTT
>TRBJ2-7|NA|NA|TRBV18
CASSSPGRVSEQYF
TGTGCCAGCTCATCCCCGGGAAGGGTTAGCGAGCAGTACTTC
>TRBJ1-1|NA|NA|TRBV29-1
CSVEANAVNTEAFF
TGCAGCGTTGAAGCGAATGCAGTGAACACTGAAGCTTTCTTT
>TRBJ2-3|TRBD2|NA|TRBV11-1
CASKETSDPDTQYF
TGTGCCAGCAAAGAGACTAGCGATCCAGATACGCAGTATTTT
>TRBJ1-1|NA|NA|TRBV4-2
CASSQDRGRNTEAFF
TGTGCCAGCAGCCAAGATCGCGGTAGGAACACTGAAGCTTTCTTT
>TRBJ2-2|TRBD2|NA|TRBV5-4
CASSLYSGGVGELFF
TGTGCCAGCAGCTTGTATAGCGGGGGGGTCGGGGAGCTGTTTTTT
>TRBJ1-2|TRBD1|NA|TRBV28
CASSTSGGNYGYTF
TGTGCCAGCAGTACGTCAGGGGGCAACTATGGCTACACCTTC
>TRBJ2-1|NA|NA|TRBV11-2
CASKSQGLPYNEQFF
TGTGCCAGCAAATCTCAGGGGTTACCCTACAATGAGCAGTTCTTC
>TRBJ1-5|NA|NA|TRBV28
CASSSAPWQGFSNQPQHF
TGTGCCAGCAGTTCCGCCCCGTGGCAGGGTTTTAGCAATCAGCCCCAGCATTTT
>TRBJ2-5|NA|NA|TRBV5-1
CASSLVGTRQETQYF
TGCGCCAGCAGCTTGGTTGGGACAAGACAAGAGACCCAGTACTTC
>TRBJ2-2|NA|once|TRBV6-5
CASSPRTRVTGELFF
TGTGCCAGCAGTCCCCGGACTCGAGTGACCGGGGAGCTGTTTTTT
>TRBJ2-7|TRBD1|few|TRBV3-1/TRBV3-2
CASSHGGTGGAYEQYF
TGTGCCAGCAGCCATGGGGGGACAGGGGGCGCGTACGAGCAGTACTTC
>TRBJ2-2|TRBD2|NA|TRBV6-6
CASRTGGRTGELFF
TGTGCCAGCAGGACGGGGGGGCGCACCGGGGAGCTGTTTTTT
>TRBJ1-1|TRBD1|NA|TRBV11-2
CASSDRDRGRLIAFF
TGTGCCAGCAGCGACCGGGACAGGGGTAGGTTGATAGCTTTCTTT
>TRBJ1-5|NA|NA|TRBV2
CASSGARNQPQHF
TGTGCCAGCAGTGGGGCCAGGAATCAGCCCCAGCATTTT
>TRBJ2-1|NA|NA|TRBV5-1
CASSLEGPNLYNEQFF
TGCGCCAGCAGCCTGGAGGGGCCAAACCTCTACAATGAGCAGTTCTTC
>TRBJ2-5|TRBD2|NA|TRBV7-9
CASSSPGGGEETQYF
TGTGCCAGCAGCTCGCCCGGTGGGGGGGAAGAGACCCAGTACTTC
>TRBJ1-2|TRBD1|NA|TRBV19
CASSIQQGLTPLTF
TGTGCCAGTAGTATTCAACAGGGGTTAACCCCACTCACCTTC
>TRBJ1-4|NA|NA|TRBV3-1/TRBV3-2
CASSPRGHNEKLFF
TGTGCCAGCAGCCCGAGAGGACATAATGAAAAACTGTTTTTT
>TRBJ2-7|TRBD1|NA|TRBV9
CASSPVGTGKQYF
TGTGCCAGCAGCCCCGTGGGGACAGGGAAGCAGTACTTC
>TRBJ1-1|NA|NA|TRBV28
CASSLWNTEAFF
TGTGCCAGCAGTCTCTGGAACACTGAAGCTTTCTTT
>TRBJ2-7|TRBD2|NA|TRBV7-2
CASSLTSGELYEQYF
TGTGCCAGCAGCTTGACTAGCGGGGAACTCTACGAGCAGTACTTC
>TRBJ1-5|NA|NA|TRBV2
CASSEEQGSSQPQHF
TGTGCCAGCAGTGAAGAACAGGGTAGTTCTCAGCCCCAGCATTTT
>TRBJ1-6|TRBD1|NA|TRBV28
CASSGDRAFYNSPLHF
TGTGCCAGCAGCGGAGACAGGGCGTTCTATAATTCACCCCTCCACTTT
>TRBJ2-3|NA|once|TRBV5-1
CASSPFPGTDTQYF
TGCGCCAGCAGCCCTTTCCCAGGCACAGATACGCAGTATTTT
>TRBJ2-7|TRBD1|NA|TRBV2
CASRDTRGHLGYEQYF
TGTGCCAGCAGGGATACCAGGGGGCATCTTGGCTACGAGCAGTACTTC
>TRBJ2-6|NA|NA|TRBV7-9
CATTTGLSGANVLTF
TGTGCCACCACCACAGGGCTCTCTGGGGCCAACGTCCTGACTTTC
>TRBJ2-7|TRBD1|NA|TRBV5-1
CASSEQGNEQYF
TGCGCCAGCAGCGAACAGGGGAACGAGCAGTACTTC
>TRBJ2-3|NA|NA|TRBV24-1
CATSDSGHTDTQYF
TGTGCCACCAGTGATTCGGGACACACAGATACGCAGTATTTT
>TRBJ2-7|TRBD1|NA|TRBV9
CASSVGDRGTYEQYF
TGTGCCAGCAGCGTAGGGGACAGGGGGACCTACGAGCAGTACTTC
>TRBJ1-3|NA|NA|TRBV10-1
CASSESSCRAGGVQFSGNTIYF
TGCGCCAGCAGTGAGTCGAGTTGCAGGGCAGGTGGCGTTCAGTTCTCTGGAAACACCATATATTTT
>TRBJ2-7|NA|NA|TRBV10-3
CATRPAGTYEQYF
TGTGCCACCCGACCGGCGGGGACCTACGAGCAGTACTTC
>TRBJ1-5|NA|NA|TRBV18
CASSALDSNQPQHF
TGTGCCAGCTCAGCGCTCGATAGCAATCAGCCCCAGCATTTT
>TRBJ1-4|NA|NA|TRBV5-1
CASSWTDGGEKLFF
TGCGCCAGCAGCTGGACAGACGGCGGGGAAAAACTGTTTTTT
>TRBJ1-2|NA|NA|TRBV2
CASTFGGRDGYTF
TGTGCCAGCACCTTCGGGGGGCGTGATGGCTACACCTTC
>TRBJ1-1|NA|NA|TRBV13
CASSYKTGNTEAFF
TGTGCCAGCAGCTATAAGACAGGGAACACTGAAGCTTTCTTT
>TRBJ2-5|NA|NA|TRBV6-2/TRBV6-3
CASSWVRETQYF
TGTGCCAGCAGCTGGGTGCGGGAGACCCAGTACTTC
>TRBJ2-1|NA|NA|TRBV5-1
CASSLPGQNNEQFF
TGCGCCAGCAGCTTACCTGGACAGAACAATGAGCAGTTCTTC
>TRBJ2-7|TRBD1|NA|TRBV11-2
CASSQSGGGLYEQYF
TGTGCCAGCAGTCAATCAGGGGGCGGTCTCTACGAGCAGTACTTC
>TRBJ2-2|NA|NA|TRBV3-1/TRBV3-2
CASSQGLYFSGELFF
TGTGCCAGCAGCCAAGGCCTATATTTCTCCGGGGAGCTGTTTTTT
>TRBJ1-2|NA|NA|TRBV4-3
CASSQDPQAGGYTF
TGCGCCAGCAGCCAAGATCCCCAGGCTGGCGGCTACACCTTC